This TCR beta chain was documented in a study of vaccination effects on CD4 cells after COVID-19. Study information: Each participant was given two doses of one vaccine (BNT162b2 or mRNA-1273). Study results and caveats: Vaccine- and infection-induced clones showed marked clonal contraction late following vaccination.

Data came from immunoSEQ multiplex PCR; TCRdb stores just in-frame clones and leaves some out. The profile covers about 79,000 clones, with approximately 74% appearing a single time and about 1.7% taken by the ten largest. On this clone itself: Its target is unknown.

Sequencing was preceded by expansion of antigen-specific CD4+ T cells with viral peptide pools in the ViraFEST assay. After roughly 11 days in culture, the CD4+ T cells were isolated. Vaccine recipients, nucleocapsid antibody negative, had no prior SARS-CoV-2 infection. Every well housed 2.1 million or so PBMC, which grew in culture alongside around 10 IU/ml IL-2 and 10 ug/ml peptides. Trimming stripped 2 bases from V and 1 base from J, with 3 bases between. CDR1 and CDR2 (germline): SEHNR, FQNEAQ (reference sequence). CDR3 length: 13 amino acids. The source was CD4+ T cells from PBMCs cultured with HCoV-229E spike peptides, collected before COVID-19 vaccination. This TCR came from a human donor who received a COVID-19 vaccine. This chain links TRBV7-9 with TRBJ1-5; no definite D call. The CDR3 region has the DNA TGTGCCAGCAGCTTAAGGAGCAATCAGCCCCAGCATTTT. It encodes CASSLRSNQPQHF.